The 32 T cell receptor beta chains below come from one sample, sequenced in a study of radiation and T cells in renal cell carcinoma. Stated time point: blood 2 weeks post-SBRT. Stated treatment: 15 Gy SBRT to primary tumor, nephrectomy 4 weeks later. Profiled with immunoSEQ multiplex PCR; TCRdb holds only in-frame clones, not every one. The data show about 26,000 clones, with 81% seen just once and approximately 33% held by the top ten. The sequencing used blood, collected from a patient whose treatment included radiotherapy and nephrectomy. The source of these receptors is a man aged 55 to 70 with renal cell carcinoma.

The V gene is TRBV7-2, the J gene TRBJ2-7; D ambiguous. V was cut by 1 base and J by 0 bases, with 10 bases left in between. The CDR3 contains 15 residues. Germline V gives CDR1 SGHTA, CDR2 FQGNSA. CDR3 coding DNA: TGTGCCAGCAGCTTAGAGGCAGGAGTCTCCTACGAGCAGTACTTC. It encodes CASSLEAGVSYEQYF.

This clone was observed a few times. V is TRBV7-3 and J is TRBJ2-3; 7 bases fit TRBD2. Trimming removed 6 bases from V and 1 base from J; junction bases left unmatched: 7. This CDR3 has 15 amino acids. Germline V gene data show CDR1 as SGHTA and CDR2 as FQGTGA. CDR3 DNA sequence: TGTGCCAGCAGTGATCTAGCGGCCGGCACAGATACGCAGTATTTT. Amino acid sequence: CASSDLAAGTDTQYF.

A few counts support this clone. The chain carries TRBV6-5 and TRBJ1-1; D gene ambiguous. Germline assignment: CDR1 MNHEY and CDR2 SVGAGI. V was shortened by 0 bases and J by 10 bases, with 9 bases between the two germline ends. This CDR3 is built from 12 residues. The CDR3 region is CASSYSGTGAFF. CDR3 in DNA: TGTGCCAGCAGTTACTCGGGAACGGGAGCTTTCTTT.

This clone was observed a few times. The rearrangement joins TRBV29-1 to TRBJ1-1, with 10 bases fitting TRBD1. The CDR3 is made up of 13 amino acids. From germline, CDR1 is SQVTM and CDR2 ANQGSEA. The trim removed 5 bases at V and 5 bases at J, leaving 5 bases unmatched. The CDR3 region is CSVSVGQGTEAFF. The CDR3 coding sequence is TGCAGCGTTTCCGTGGGACAGGGGACTGAAGCTTTCTTT. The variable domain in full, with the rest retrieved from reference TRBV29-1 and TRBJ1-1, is SAVISQKPSRDICQRGTSLTIQCQVDSQVTMMFWYRQQPGQSLTLIATANQGSEATYESGFVIDKFPISRPNLTFSTLTVSNMSPEDSSIYLCSVSVGQGTEAFFGQGTRLTVV.

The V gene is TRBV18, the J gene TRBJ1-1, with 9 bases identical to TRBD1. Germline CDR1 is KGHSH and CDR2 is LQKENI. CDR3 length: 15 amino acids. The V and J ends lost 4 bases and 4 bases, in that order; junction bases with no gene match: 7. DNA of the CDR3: TGTGCCAGCTCACAAACAGGGGGCGCCGGCACTGAAGCTTTCTTT. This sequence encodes CASSQTGGAGTEAFF.

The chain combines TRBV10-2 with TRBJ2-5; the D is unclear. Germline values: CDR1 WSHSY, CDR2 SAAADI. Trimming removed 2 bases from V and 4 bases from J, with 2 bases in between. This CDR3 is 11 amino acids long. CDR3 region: CASSEGETQYF. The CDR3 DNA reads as TGCGCCAGCAGTGAGGGAGAGACCCAGTACTTC.

CDR3 bases: TGTGCCAGTAGGACGCTTGGGCTAGAGGGCTACAATGAGCAGTTCTTC. Amino acids: CASRTLGLEGYNEQFF. J is TRBJ2-1 and V is TRBV19; a weak D match, TRBD2 (5 bases). V lost 6 bases to trimming and J lost 3 bases, with 18 bases between them. Looked up from germline, CDR1 is LNHDA and CDR2 is SQIVND (reference sequence). There are 16 residues in the CDR3.

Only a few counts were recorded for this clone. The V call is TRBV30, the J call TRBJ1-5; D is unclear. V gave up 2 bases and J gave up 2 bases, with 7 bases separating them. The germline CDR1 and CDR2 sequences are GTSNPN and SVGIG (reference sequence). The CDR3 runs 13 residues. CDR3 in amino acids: CAWSTSGNQPQHF. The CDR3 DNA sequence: TGTGCCTGGAGTACCTCGGGCAATCAGCCCCAGCATTTT.

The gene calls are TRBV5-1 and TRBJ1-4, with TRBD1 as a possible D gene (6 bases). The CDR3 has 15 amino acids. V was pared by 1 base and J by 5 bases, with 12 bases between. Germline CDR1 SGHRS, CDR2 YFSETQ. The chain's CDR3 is CASSLNPGQNEKLFF. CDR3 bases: TGCGCCAGCAGCTTGAATCCGGGACAAAATGAAAAACTGTTTTTT.

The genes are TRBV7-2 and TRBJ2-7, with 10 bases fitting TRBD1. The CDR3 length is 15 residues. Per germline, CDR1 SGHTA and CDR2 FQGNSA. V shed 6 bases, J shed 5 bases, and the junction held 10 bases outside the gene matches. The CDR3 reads CASRAGQGVIDEQYF. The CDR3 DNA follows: TGTGCCAGCAGGGCCGGACAGGGGGTAATAGACGAGCAGTACTTC.

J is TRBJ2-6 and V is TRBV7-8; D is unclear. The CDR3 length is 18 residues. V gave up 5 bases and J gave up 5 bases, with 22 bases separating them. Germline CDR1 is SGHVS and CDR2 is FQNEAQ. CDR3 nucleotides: TGTGCCAGCAGCAAGTCTCATTACCCACAAAGTCGGGCCAACGTCCTGACTTTC. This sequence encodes CASSKSHYPQSRANVLTF.

As DNA, the CDR3 is TGCGCCAGCAGTACCTTGCGGGCTTACAATGAGCAGTTCTTC. It specifies CASSTLRAYNEQFF. The chain links TRBV10-1 to TRBJ2-1, with a tentative D call TRBD2 (5 bases). The germline V gene has CDR1 WNHNN and CDR2 SYGVQD (reference sequence). V dropped 5 bases and J dropped 4 bases, with 12 bases sitting between them. The CDR3 has 14 residues.

The CDR3 loop is CASSFFQAALGELFF. The CDR3 nucleotides read TGTGCCAGCAGCTTCTTTCAAGCGGCCCTAGGGGAGCTGTTTTTT. The chain recombines TRBV5-4 with TRBJ2-2; maybe TRBD2 (5 bases). Germline V gives CDR1 SGHNT, CDR2 YYREEE (reference sequence). This CDR3 has 15 residues. V lost 2 bases and J 8 bases, leaving 16 bases between the germline ends. Full variable domain (rest looked up from reference TRBV5-4 and TRBJ2-2): ETGVTQSPTHLIKTRGQQVTLRCSSQSGHNTVSWYQQALGQGPQFIFQYYREEENGRGNFPPRFSGLQFPNYSSELNVNALELDDSALYLCASSFFQAALGELFFGEGSRLTVL.

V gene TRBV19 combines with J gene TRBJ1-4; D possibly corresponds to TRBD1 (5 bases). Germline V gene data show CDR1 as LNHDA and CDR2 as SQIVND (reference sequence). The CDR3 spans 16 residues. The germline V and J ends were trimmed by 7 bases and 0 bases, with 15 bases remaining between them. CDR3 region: CASKRTHAATNEKLFF. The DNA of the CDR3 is TGTGCCAGTAAAAGGACACATGCTGCAACTAATGAAAAACTGTTTTTT.

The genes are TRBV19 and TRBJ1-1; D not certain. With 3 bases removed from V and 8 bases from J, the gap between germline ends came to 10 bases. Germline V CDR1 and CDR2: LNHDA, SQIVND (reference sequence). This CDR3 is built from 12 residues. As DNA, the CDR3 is TGTGCCAGTAGTATTTCTGGTAACGAAGCTTTCTTT. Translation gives CASSISGNEAFF.

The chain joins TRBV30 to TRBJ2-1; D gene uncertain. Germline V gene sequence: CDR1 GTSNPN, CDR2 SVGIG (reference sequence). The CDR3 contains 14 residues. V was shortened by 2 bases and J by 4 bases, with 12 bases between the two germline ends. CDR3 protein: CAWSPTRNYNEQFF. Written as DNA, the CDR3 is TGTGCCTGGAGTCCAACCCGGAATTACAATGAGCAGTTCTTC.

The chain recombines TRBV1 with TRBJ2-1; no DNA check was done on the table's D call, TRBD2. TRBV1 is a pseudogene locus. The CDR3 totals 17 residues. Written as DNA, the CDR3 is TGCACCAGCAGCCAACCCGATGGCGGCGGGAATTACAATGAGCAGTTCTTC. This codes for CTSSQPDGGGNYNEQFF.

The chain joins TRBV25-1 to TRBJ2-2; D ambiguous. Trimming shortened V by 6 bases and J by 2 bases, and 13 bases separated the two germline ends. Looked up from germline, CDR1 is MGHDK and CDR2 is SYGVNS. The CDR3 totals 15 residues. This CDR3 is CASSEVVGNTGELFF. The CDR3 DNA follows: TGTGCCAGCAGCGAGGTTGTCGGAAACACCGGGGAGCTGTTTTTT.

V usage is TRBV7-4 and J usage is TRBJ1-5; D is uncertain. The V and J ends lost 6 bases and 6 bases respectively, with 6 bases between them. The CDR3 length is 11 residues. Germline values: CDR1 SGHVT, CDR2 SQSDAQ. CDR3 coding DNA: TGTGCCAGCAGGGGGAGTCAGCCCCAGCATTTT. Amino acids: CASRGSQPQHF.

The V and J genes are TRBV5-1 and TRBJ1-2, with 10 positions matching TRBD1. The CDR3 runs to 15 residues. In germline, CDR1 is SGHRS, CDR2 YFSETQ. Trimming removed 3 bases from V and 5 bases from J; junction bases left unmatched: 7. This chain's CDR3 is CASSYGTGEGYGYTF. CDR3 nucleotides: TGCGCCAGCAGCTATGGGACAGGGGAAGGGTATGGCTACACCTTC.

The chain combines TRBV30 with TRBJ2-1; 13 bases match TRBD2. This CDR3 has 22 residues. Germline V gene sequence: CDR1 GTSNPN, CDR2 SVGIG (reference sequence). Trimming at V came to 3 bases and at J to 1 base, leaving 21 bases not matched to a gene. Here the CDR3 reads CAWSRPDYGLAGAKTSYNEQFF. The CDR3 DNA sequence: TGTGCCTGGAGCCGACCCGACTATGGACTAGCGGGAGCAAAGACGTCCTACAATGAGCAGTTCTTC.

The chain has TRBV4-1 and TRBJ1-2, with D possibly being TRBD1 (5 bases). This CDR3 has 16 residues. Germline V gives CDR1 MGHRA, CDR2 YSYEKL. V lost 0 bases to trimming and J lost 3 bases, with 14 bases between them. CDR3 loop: CASSQDWQTDHYGYTF. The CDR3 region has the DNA TGCGCCAGCAGCCAAGATTGGCAGACAGACCACTATGGCTACACCTTC.

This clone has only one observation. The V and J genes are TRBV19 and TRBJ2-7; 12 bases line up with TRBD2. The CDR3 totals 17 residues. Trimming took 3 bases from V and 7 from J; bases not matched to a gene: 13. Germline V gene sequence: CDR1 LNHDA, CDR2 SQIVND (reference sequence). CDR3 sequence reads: CASSIMALAGGLWEQYF. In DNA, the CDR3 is TGTGCCAGTAGTATCATGGCACTAGCGGGAGGTCTGTGGGAGCAGTACTTC. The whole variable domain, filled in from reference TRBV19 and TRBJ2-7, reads DGGITQSPKYLFRKEGQNVTLSCEQNLNHDAMYWYRQDPGQGLRLIYYSQIVNDFQKGDIAEGYSVSREKKESFPLTVTSAQKNPTAFYLCASSIMALAGGLWEQYFGPGTRLTVT.

In DNA form, the CDR3 reads TGTGCCAGCAGTGAACAGTTTGTCTCTGGAAACACCATATATTTT. The encoded protein is CASSEQFVSGNTIYF. The chain couples TRBV6-1 to TRBJ1-3; D call uncertain. The CDR3 contains 15 residues. Germline-derived CDR1 and CDR2 are MNHNS and SASEGT. V lost 2 bases and J 0 bases, leaving 8 bases between the germline ends.

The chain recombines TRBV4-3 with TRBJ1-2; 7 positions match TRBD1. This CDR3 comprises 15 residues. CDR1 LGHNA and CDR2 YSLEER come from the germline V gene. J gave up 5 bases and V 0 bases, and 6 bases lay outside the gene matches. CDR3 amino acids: CASSQDAGGSYGYTF. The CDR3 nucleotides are TGCGCCAGCAGCCAAGATGCAGGGGGATCATATGGCTACACCTTC.

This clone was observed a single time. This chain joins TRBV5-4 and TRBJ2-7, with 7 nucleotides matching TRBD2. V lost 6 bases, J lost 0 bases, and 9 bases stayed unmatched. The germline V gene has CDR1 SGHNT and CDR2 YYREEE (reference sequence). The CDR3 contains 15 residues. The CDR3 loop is CASTPLGGSSYEQYF. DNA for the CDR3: TGTGCCAGCACCCCATTGGGGGGGAGCTCCTACGAGCAGTACTTC.

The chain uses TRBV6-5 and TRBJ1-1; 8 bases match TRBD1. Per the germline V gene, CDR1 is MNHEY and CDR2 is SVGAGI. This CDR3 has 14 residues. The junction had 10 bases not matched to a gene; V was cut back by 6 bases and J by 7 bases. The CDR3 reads CASRRTGSILEAFF. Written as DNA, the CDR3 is TGTGCCAGCAGAAGGACAGGGTCTATACTTGAAGCTTTCTTT.

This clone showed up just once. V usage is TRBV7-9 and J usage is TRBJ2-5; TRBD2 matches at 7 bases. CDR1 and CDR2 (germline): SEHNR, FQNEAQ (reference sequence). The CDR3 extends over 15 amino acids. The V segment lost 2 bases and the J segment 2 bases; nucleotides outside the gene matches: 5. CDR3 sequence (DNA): TGTGCCAGCAGCTTAAGGCAGGGAGGGCAAGAGACCCAGTACTTC. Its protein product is CASSLRQGGQETQYF.

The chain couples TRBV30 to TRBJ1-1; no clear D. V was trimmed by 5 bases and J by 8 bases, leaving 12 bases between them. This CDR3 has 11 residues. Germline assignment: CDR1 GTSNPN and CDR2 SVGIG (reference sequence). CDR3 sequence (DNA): TGTGCCTGGGCGAATTTGAGGGAAGCTTTCTTT. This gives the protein CAWANLREAFF.

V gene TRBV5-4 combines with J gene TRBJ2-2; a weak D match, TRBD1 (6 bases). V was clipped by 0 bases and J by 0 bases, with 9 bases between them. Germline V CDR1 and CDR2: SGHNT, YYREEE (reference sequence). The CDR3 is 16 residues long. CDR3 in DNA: TGTGCCAGCAGCTTGGTGGACAGCGCGAACACCGGGGAGCTGTTTTTT. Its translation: CASSLVDSANTGELFF.

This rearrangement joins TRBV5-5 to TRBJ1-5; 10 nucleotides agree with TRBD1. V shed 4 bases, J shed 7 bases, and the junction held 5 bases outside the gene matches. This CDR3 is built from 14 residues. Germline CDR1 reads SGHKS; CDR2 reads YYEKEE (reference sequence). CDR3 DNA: TGTGCCAGCAGCCTCGGGACAGGGGACCAGCCCCAGCATTTT. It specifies CASSLGTGDQPQHF.

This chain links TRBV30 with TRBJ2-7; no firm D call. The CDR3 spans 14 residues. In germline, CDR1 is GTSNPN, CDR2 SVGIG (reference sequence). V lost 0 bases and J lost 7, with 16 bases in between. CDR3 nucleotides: TGTGCCTGGAGTGTAGGCGTATTCGGCGTTGAGCAGTACTTC. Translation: CAWSVGVFGVEQYF. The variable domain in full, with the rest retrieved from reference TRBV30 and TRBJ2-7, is SQTIHQWPATLVQPVGSPLSLECTVEGTSNPNLYWYRQAAGRGLQLLFYSVGIGQISSEVPQNLSASRPQDRQFILSSKKLLLSDSGFYLCAWSVGVFGVEQYFGPGTRLTVT.